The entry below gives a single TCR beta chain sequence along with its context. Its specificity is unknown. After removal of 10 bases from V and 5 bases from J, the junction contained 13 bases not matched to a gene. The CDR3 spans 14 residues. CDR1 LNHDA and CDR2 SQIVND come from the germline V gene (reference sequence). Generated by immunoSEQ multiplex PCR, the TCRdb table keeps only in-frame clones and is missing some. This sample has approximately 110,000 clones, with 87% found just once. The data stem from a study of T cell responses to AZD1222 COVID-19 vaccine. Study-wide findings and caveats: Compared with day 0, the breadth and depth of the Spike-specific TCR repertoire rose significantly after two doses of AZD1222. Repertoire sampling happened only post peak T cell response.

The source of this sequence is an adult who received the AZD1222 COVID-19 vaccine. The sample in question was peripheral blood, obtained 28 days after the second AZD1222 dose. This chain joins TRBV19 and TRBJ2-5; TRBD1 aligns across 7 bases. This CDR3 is CATRGDRERETQYF. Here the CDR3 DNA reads TGTGCCACTCGTGGAGACAGGGAGCGCGAGACCCAGTACTTC.